Reported below is one T cell receptor (beta chain). The CDR3 is made up of 11 amino acids. Trimming stripped 5 bases from V and 12 bases from J, with 13 bases between. Germline assignment: CDR1 SEHNR and CDR2 FQNEAQ (reference sequence). This sample stems from a study of blood T cell repertoires in COVID-19. Overall study: Some COVID-19 samples were acute and others convalescent; all came from the United States, Italy and Spain. T cells, B-cell-depleted T cells, or PBMCs provided the cDNA or gDNA that served as material.

Per the original methods: Reference gene primer amplification yielded estimated nucleated cell counts. The table came from immunoSEQ multiplex PCR; TCRdb's copy has only in-frame clones and leaves some out. That table is the source of V, J and clone size, and D and trimming were worked out from the DNA. The sample includes around 220,000 clones, under 85% of them seen just once. The specimen was peripheral blood. The TCR sequence derives from a woman in her forties with active or convalescent COVID-19. The rearrangement uses TRBV7-9 and TRBJ1-2, with no clear D. The CDR3 DNA is TGTGCCAGCAGCATTACAGTGTCGAACACCTTC. This translates into CASSITVSNTF.